Sequencing of this T cell receptor (beta chain) was carried out in a study of cytomegalovirus exposure and HLA in healthy donors. Study-level findings and limits: TCR beta V- and J-gene trimming, according to a later analysis, was linked to a missense DCLRE1C variant.

Use of 60 Vbeta and 13 Jbeta primers characterized the PCR. Generated by immunoSEQ multiplex PCR, the TCRdb table keeps only in-frame clones and is missing some. This table holds 120,000 to 150,000 clones, 70% to 75% found once. Germline V gene sequence: CDR1 LGHNA, CDR2 YNFKEQ. With V trimmed by 5 bases and J by 6 bases, 7 bases remained unmatched. CDR3 size: 14 residues. To note about this clone: Its antigen is unidentified.

The clonotype was recovered from a woman in her 40s in good health and CMV-seronegative. The chain carries TRBV4-2 and TRBJ2-3; 8 bases line up with TRBD2. The sequenced sample was PBMCs. The CDR3 nucleotides are TGTGCCAGCAGCGGCCGGGGGGGCGATGATACGCAGTATTTT. Protein sequence: CASSGRGGDDTQYF.